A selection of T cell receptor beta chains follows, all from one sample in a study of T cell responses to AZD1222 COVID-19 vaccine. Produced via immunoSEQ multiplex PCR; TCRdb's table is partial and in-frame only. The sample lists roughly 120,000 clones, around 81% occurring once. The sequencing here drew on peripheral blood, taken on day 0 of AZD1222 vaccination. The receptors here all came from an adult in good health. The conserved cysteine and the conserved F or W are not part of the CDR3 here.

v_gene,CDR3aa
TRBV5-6,ASSLFLTGNQPQH
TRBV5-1,ASSSSGPDYQETQY
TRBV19,ASSITRGAYYEQY
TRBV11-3,ASSLNGGATDTQY
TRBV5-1,ASSLGPFDEQF
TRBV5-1,ASSLPSLAGGYNEQF
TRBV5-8,ASSSQGGQPQH
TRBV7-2,ASSLRASGGAGNIQY
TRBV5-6,ASRGPANEKLF
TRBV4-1,ASRQTGAELF
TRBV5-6,ASTGDYGYT
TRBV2,ASTGQANQPQH
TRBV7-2,ASSSPREGLAGELF